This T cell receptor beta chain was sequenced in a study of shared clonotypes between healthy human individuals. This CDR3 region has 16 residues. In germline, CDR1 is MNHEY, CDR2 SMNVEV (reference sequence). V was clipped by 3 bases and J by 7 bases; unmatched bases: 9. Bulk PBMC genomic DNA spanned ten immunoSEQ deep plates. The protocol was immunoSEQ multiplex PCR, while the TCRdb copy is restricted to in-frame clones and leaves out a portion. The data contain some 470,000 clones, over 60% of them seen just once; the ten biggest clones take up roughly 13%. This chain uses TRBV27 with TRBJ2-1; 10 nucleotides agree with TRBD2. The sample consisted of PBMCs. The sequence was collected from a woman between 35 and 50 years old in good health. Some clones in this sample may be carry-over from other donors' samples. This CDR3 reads CASSLYTSSGSNEQFF. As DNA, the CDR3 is TGTGCCAGCAGTTTGTACACGTCTAGCGGGAGTAATGAGCAGTTCTTC.